The clone carrying this TCR beta chain was detected only a few times. What it binds is unknown. The donors, all healthy, were Caucasians living in Russia, aged about 6 to 90. The sample is drawn from a study of blood T cells in healthy people across ages. The CDR3 extends over 15 amino acids. The germline V gene has CDR1 MGHRA and CDR2 YSYEKL. V lost 0 bases, J lost 8 bases, and 16 bases lay in between. Findings and caveats of the study: Reliance upon unsorted PBMCs precluded definitive naive versus antigen-experienced comparison. Naive CD4+ cell counts and diversity both ran higher in long-lived than in aged donors. In the absence of known donor CMV status, changes in expanded clonotypes were possibly confounded.

For the second PCR, which ran for roughly 7 to 11 cycles, a sample-barcoded 5' primer and a J-beta primer mix were used. TCRdb fed the 5' RACE reads into MiXCR, producing one record per CDR3 protein. The repertoire holds around 790,000 distinct CDR3 sequences, with more than 40% as singletons. The genes are TRBV4-1 and TRBJ2-5; D is ambiguous. Sequencing was done on a sample of blood. This receptor was identified in a man aged 60-69 years in good health. CDR3 region: CASSQDVPTGATQYF. In DNA form, the CDR3 reads TGCGCCAGCAGCCAAGATGTCCCAACTGGAGCCACCCAGTACTTC.